Following are 20 T cell receptor beta chains from one sample sequenced in a study of cytomegalovirus exposure and HLA in healthy donors. The PCR was carried out with 60 Vbeta primers and 13 Jbeta primers. The data were produced by immunoSEQ multiplex PCR, yet TCRdb's version contains in-frame clones alone and is incomplete. The sample records 120,000 to 150,000 clones, more than 65% being singletons. Sequencing input: PBMCs. The receptors were gathered from a man aged 30 to 45 in good health and CMV-seropositive.

V gene TRBV6-1 combines with J gene TRBJ2-5, with 7 bases fitting TRBD1. The CDR3 spans 16 residues. CDR1 MNHNS and CDR2 SASEGT come from the germline V gene. V dropped 0 bases and J dropped 6; count of bases not matched to a gene: 10. This CDR3 reads CASSEASTGVGKTQYF. DNA for the CDR3: TGTGCCAGCAGTGAAGCTTCTACAGGGGTGGGGAAGACCCAGTACTTC.

The J gene is TRBJ2-6, the V gene TRBV18; perhaps TRBD1 as D (5 bases). V lost 3 bases to trimming and J lost 0 bases, with 12 bases between them. This CDR3 comprises 17 residues. The germline gives CDR1 KGHSH, CDR2 LQKENI. The CDR3 region is CASSPLQATSGANVLTF. The CDR3 DNA is TGTGCCAGCTCACCGTTACAGGCAACCTCTGGGGCCAACGTCCTGACTTTC.

This clone was counted a single time. J is TRBJ1-1 and V is TRBV9; no clear D. Deletions cut 4 bases from V and 1 base from J, with 14 bases between. The CDR3 covers 15 residues. CDR1 is SGDLS, CDR2 YYNGEE, per germline. This chain's CDR3 is CASSSPGGKNTEAFF. The CDR3, as DNA: TGTGCCAGCAGCTCCCCAGGTGGCAAGAACACTGAAGCTTTCTTT.

This chain links TRBV11-3 with TRBJ2-2; a possible D gene is TRBD2 (5 bases). The CDR3 sequence is 12 residues long. Per the germline V gene, CDR1 is SGHNT and CDR2 is YENEEA. Trimming pared 8 bases from V and 5 bases from J, leaving 9 bases between. CDR3 sequence reads: CASGGATGELFF. CDR3 nucleotide sequence: TGTGCCAGCGGAGGCGCGACCGGGGAGCTGTTTTTT.

The chain uses TRBV18 and TRBJ2-7; tentatively, D is TRBD1 (5 bases). Looked up from germline, CDR1 is KGHSH and CDR2 is LQKENI. The V gene lost 6 bases and the J gene lost 5 bases, with 11 bases spanning the gap. The CDR3 contains 12 residues. The CDR3 sequence: CASSPNRNEQYF. The CDR3 coding sequence is TGTGCCAGCTCGCCGAACAGGAACGAGCAGTACTTC. Filled out from reference TRBV18 and TRBJ2-7, the complete variable domain reads NAGVMQNPRHLVRRRGQEARLRCSPMKGHSHVYWYRQLPEEGLKFMVYLQKENIIDESGMPKERFSAEFPKEGPSILRIQQVVRGDSAAYFCASSPNRNEQYFGPGTRLTVT.

The chain combines TRBV5-1 with TRBJ1-5; perhaps TRBD1 as D (6 bases). CDR1 is SGHRS and CDR2 is YFSETQ in the germline V gene. Trimming took 8 bases from V and 1 from J, leaving 10 bases between them. The CDR3 loop spans 13 amino acids. CDR3 DNA: TGCGCCAGGAGGGACACGAGCAATCAGCCCCAGCATTTT. Protein product: CARRDTSNQPQHF.

The chain combines TRBV15 with TRBJ2-7; no clear D gene. V was clipped by 3 bases and J by 0 bases, with 9 bases between them. CDR1 is LNHNV and CDR2 is YYDKDF in the germline V gene (reference sequence). The CDR3 loop spans 14 amino acids. This CDR3 reads CATSSARSSYEQYF. Here the CDR3 DNA reads TGTGCCACCAGCAGTGCTAGAAGCTCCTACGAGCAGTACTTC.

The chain carries TRBV4-1 and TRBJ2-1; 10 positions match TRBD2. The V gene's germline CDR1 is MGHRA and CDR2 YSYEKL. The CDR3 is 15 amino acids. V shed 4 bases and J 5 bases; nucleotides not matched to a gene: 5. The CDR3 coding sequence is TGCGCCAGCAGCCCCCGAAGCGGGAGGGACAATGAGCAGTTCTTC. Encoded protein: CASSPRSGRDNEQFF.

The chain carries TRBV28 and TRBJ1-4; TRBD1 matches 7 bases. Germline CDR1 MDHEN, CDR2 SYDVKM. V dropped 2 bases and J dropped 3; count of bases not matched to a gene: 0. The CDR3 extends over 14 amino acids. DNA for the CDR3: TGTGCCAGCAGTTTACAGGGGGCTAATGAAAAACTGTTTTTT. This encodes CASSLQGANEKLFF.

V and J are TRBV14 and TRBJ2-3; TRBD2 is a possible D gene (5 bases). The CDR3 runs 17 residues. The V gene lost 1 base and the J gene lost 2 bases, with 16 bases spanning the gap. The germline gives CDR1 SGHDN, CDR2 FVKESK. CDR3 coding DNA: TGTGCCAGCAGCCAAGGCGTAGCGCGAGGGTACACAGATACGCAGTATTTT. Protein product: CASSQGVARGYTDTQYF.

This clone was seen many times. The chain carries TRBV19 and TRBJ2-1, with 8 positions matching TRBD2. V was pared by 8 bases and J by 6 bases, with 12 bases of the junction left unmatched. The CDR3 loop spans 15 amino acids. Germline V gene data show CDR1 as LNHDA and CDR2 as SQIVND (reference sequence). The DNA of the CDR3 is TGTGCCAGTTGCCGTCGGGGGGGCCAGGGCAATGAGCAGTTCTTC. Its protein is CASCRRGGQGNEQFF.

The chain has TRBV11-3 and TRBJ1-5, with D tentatively TRBD1 (6 bases). The CDR3 runs to 14 residues. V was clipped by 1 base and J by 2 bases, with 6 bases between them. CDR1 and CDR2 from the germline V gene are SGHNT and YENEEA. CDR3 coding DNA: TGTGCCAGCAGCTTAGGACAGGGCAATCAGCCCCAGCATTTT. As protein: CASSLGQGNQPQHF.

The V gene is TRBV4-3, the J gene TRBJ2-7, with 13 nucleotides matching TRBD2. CDR1 LGHNA and CDR2 YSLEER come from the germline V gene. The CDR3 is 18 amino acids. V was clipped by 0 bases and J by 1 base; unmatched bases: 6. The CDR3 DNA follows: TGCGCCAGCAGCCAAGATAGGAGACTAGCGGGGGGATCCTACGAGCAGTACTTC. It is translated as CASSQDRRLAGGSYEQYF.

This clone has only a few counts. V is TRBV30 and J is TRBJ2-3; D is unclear. This CDR3 comprises 13 residues. The germline gives CDR1 GTSNPN, CDR2 SVGIG (reference sequence). Trimming left V 4 bases short and J 2 bases short, with 10 bases between. CDR3 DNA: TGTGCCTGGACTCCGGGTGTCACAGATACGCAGTATTTT. Translated: CAWTPGVTDTQYF.

The chain uses TRBV4-3 and TRBJ2-1; TRBD2 aligns across 10 bases. After removal of 0 bases from V and 6 bases from J, the junction contained 5 bases not matched to a gene. There are 16 residues in the CDR3. Germline assignment: CDR1 LGHNA and CDR2 YSLEER. The CDR3 loop reads CASSQDPSGGANEQFF. DNA for the CDR3: TGCGCCAGCAGCCAAGATCCGAGCGGGGGGGCCAATGAGCAGTTCTTC.

This sequence joins TRBV9 and TRBJ2-1; D might be TRBD1 (6 bases). The germline CDR1 and CDR2 sequences are SGDLS and YYNGEE. The length of the CDR3 is 15 residues. V lost 2 bases and J 2 bases, leaving 11 bases between the germline ends. The CDR3 DNA reads TGTGCCAGCAGCGTCCGGGACACCACCTACAATGAGCAGTTCTTC. It yields the protein CASSVRDTTYNEQFF.

The chain employs TRBV9 and TRBJ2-5; 8 bases line up with TRBD1. The trim removed 2 bases at V and 5 bases at J, leaving 5 bases unmatched. This CDR3 comprises 14 residues. Germline CDR1 SGDLS, CDR2 YYNGEE. For the CDR3, the DNA is TGTGCCAGCAGCGTCGGCCAGGGGGCGGAGACCCAGTACTTC. Translated: CASSVGQGAETQYF.

This chain connects TRBV6-6 to TRBJ1-5; the match to TRBD1 covers 10 bases. Germline V gene sequence: CDR1 MNHNY, CDR2 SVGAGI (reference sequence). Trimming took 6 bases from V and 4 from J; bases not matched to a gene: 3. This CDR3 region has 14 residues. In DNA form, the CDR3 reads TGTGCCAGCAGCCGGGACAGGGGAAATCAGCCCCAGCATTTT. It is translated as CASSRDRGNQPQHF.

V and J are TRBV14 and TRBJ2-5, with a possible D match to TRBD1 (5 bases). This CDR3 has 14 residues. V gave up 4 bases and J gave up 2 bases, with 11 bases separating them. Germline-derived CDR1 and CDR2 are SGHDN and FVKESK. CDR3 residues: CASSLIPGQETQYF. The CDR3 nucleotides read TGTGCCAGCAGCCTTATTCCAGGGCAAGAGACCCAGTACTTC.

V usage is TRBV11-2 and J usage is TRBJ2-2, with 7 bases that match TRBD1. CDR3 size: 15 residues. CDR1 SGHAT and CDR2 FQNNGV come from the germline V gene. V lost 6 bases to trimming and J lost 0 bases; unmatched junction nucleotides: 4. The CDR3 loop is CASRGTAANTGELFF. The CDR3, as DNA: TGTGCCAGCAGGGGGACAGCCGCGAACACCGGGGAGCTGTTTTTT.